Given below is one T cell receptor beta chain in context. Its antigen is unknown. The protocol was immunoSEQ multiplex PCR, while the TCRdb copy is restricted to in-frame clones and leaves out a portion. The sample has 70,000 to 100,000 clones, 92% seen once; the top ten hold less than 4%. This specimen comes from a study of T cell responses to AZD1222 COVID-19 vaccine. Germline CDR1 and CDR2: LNHDA and SQIVND (reference sequence). V lost 0 bases and J lost 3; bases outside the gene matches: 7. This CDR3 is 16 amino acids long. Some second doses came at about 4 weeks and others at about 12 weeks; these were pooled. Findings of the study overall: The donor cohort was predominantly white British with a female majority, and clonal diversity may have been underestimated. After the peak T cell response, and only then, were repertoires sampled. Spike was spanned by vaccine-associated CD4 TCRs, which were dominant at 160-218 and 743-854.

The sequence was obtained from an adult who received the AZD1222 COVID-19 vaccine. The starting material was peripheral blood, obtained 28 days after the second AZD1222 dose. V usage is TRBV19 and J usage is TRBJ2-7, with 8 bases lining up with TRBD1. The CDR3 DNA reads TGTGCCAGTAGTATAGATCGGGCAGGGGGCATCTACGAGCAGTACTTC. Amino acid sequence: CASSIDRAGGIYEQYF. Looking up the rest from reference TRBV19 and TRBJ2-7 gives the full variable domain: DGGITQSPKYLFRKEGQNVTLSCEQNLNHDAMYWYRQDPGQGLRLIYYSQIVNDFQKGDIAEGYSVSREKKESFPLTVTSAQKNPTAFYLCASSIDRAGGIYEQYFGPGTRLTVT.